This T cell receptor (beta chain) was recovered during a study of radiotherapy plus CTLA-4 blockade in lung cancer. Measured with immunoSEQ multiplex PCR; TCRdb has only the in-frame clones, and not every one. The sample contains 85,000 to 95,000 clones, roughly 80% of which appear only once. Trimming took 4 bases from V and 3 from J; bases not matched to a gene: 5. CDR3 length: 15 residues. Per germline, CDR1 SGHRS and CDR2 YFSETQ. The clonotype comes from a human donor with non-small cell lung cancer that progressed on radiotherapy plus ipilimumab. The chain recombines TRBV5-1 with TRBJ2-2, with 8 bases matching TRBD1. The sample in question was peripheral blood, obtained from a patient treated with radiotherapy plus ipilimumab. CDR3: CASSPTGVYTGELFF. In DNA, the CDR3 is TGCGCCAGCAGCCCGACAGGGGTGTACACCGGGGAGCTGTTTTTT.